The rows below give T cell receptor beta chains drawn from one sample of a study of blood T cells in healthy people across ages. Via MiXCR, TCRdb re-called the 5' RACE reads, giving one row per CDR3 protein. Seen here are about 940,000 distinct CDR3 sequences, around 49% observed once, and the top ten hold 13%. Sequencing was carried out using blood. The source of these receptors is a man younger than 45 in good health. The CDR3 runs from the conserved cysteine through the conserved F or W. A D gene is named only where the DNA matches it firmly. Part of the rows lack a size; the others show once, few, many or a class for expanded clones.

. TRBJ2-3 TRBV7-2 TRBD2 CASSYGGGVDTQYF TGTGCCAGCAGCTATGGCGGGGGGGTCGATACGCAGTATTTT
few TRBJ2-7 TRBV7-3 . CASSLTRNDEQYF TGTGCCAGCAGCTTGACCCGGAATGACGAGCAGTACTTC
. TRBJ2-1 TRBV7-2 . CASSTLSSVPNEQFF TGTGCCAGCAGCACGCTTTCTAGCGTCCCGAATGAGCAGTTCTTC
few TRBJ2-7 TRBV4-2 TRBD2 CASSQEAGGIYEQYF TGTGCCAGCAGCCAAGAAGCGGGGGGTATATACGAGCAGTACTTC
few TRBJ1-2 TRBV28 TRBD1 CASSKTGAVGYGYTF TGTGCCAGCAGTAAGACAGGGGCCGTAGGCTATGGCTACACCTTC
. TRBJ2-7 TRBV27 . CASSFSSWSSYNEQYF TGTGCCAGCAGTTTCAGTAGCTGGAGCTCCTACAATGAGCAGTACTTC
. TRBJ2-7 TRBV11-1 . CASSLEPEEHHEQYF TGTGCCAGCAGCTTAGAGCCAGAGGAGCACCACGAGCAGTACTTC
. TRBJ1-2 TRBV6-5 . CASSYPHSSGLSNYGYTF TGTGCCAGCAGTTACCCCCACTCCTCGGGGCTATCTAACTATGGCTACACCTTC
. TRBJ1-1 TRBV7-9 TRBD1 CASSLEQGADTEAFF TGTGCCAGCAGCTTAGAACAGGGGGCGGACACTGAAGCTTTCTTT
. TRBJ2-1 TRBV9 . CASSVANGPAFF TGTGCCAGCAGCGTAGCAAACGGGCCTGCGTTCTTC
. TRBJ1-1 TRBV12-3/TRBV12-4 TRBD1 CASSSGTGETEAFF TGTGCCAGCAGTTCTGGGACAGGCGAAACTGAAGCTTTCTTT
. TRBJ2-1 TRBV5-1 TRBD2 CASNPSLAGGSYNEQFF TGCGCCAGCAACCCCTCACTAGCGGGGGGTTCCTACAATGAGCAGTTCTTC
. TRBJ2-3 TRBV5-1 . CASSPGDLWHTDTQYF TGCGCCAGCAGCCCCGGGGACCTTTGGCACACAGATACGCAGTATTTT
. TRBJ1-5 TRBV7-8 . CASSSDSGHQPQHF TGTGCCAGCAGCTCAGACAGTGGTCATCAGCCCCAGCATTTT
. TRBJ2-7 TRBV7-2 TRBD1 CASRSDRGEYNEQYF TGTGCCAGCAGATCCGACAGGGGGGAGTACAATGAGCAGTACTTC
. TRBJ2-1 TRBV7-9 . CASSPGAQNEQFF TGTGCCAGCAGTCCGGGGGCTCAAAATGAGCAGTTCTTC
. TRBJ1-1 TRBV4-2 TRBD1 CASSRGSGGQPFF TGTGCCAGCAGCCGCGGTTCAGGGGGGCAACCTTTCTTT
many TRBJ2-4 TRBV4-1 . CASSQETRQTKLAKNIQYF TGCGCCAGCAGCCAAGAAACGAGACAGACTAAACTAGCCAAAAACATTCAGTACTTC
few TRBJ1-4 TRBV6-6 . CASSYSSSTEKLFF TGTGCCAGCAGCTACAGCTCATCAACTGAAAAACTGTTTTTT
. TRBJ1-1 TRBV10-3 TRBD1 CAISGTGGNTEAFF TGTGCCATCAGTGGGACAGGGGGGAACACTGAAGCTTTCTTT